This TCR beta chain is from a study of blood T cell repertoires in COVID-19. Study overall: Some COVID-19 samples were acute and others convalescent; all came from the United States, Italy and Spain.

Seattle patient enrollment occurred during active infection, with longitudinal follow-up thereafter. In the source study's methods: The assay estimated nucleated cells by amplifying reference gene primers. Here immunoSEQ multiplex PCR was the method, and the copy in TCRdb shows in-frame clones only, minus some. The D gene and trimming were derived from the DNA, and the V and J assignments and clone size from that table. In the table there are a few hundred thousand clones, approximately 78% of which are singletons. Between the trimmed V and J ends, which lost 4 bases and 8 bases, there was a span of 8 bases. The CDR3 contains 11 residues. The germline V gene encodes CDR1 KGHSH and CDR2 LQKENI. This clone was observed a handful of times.

The sample taken for sequencing was peripheral blood. The clonotype was recovered from a woman older than 75 with COVID-19, enrolled during active disease. The chain joins TRBV18 to TRBJ1-1; D unclear. CDR3 sequence (DNA): TGTGCCAGCTCACTCTCCGGGGAAGCTTTCTTT. Translation gives CASSLSGEAFF.